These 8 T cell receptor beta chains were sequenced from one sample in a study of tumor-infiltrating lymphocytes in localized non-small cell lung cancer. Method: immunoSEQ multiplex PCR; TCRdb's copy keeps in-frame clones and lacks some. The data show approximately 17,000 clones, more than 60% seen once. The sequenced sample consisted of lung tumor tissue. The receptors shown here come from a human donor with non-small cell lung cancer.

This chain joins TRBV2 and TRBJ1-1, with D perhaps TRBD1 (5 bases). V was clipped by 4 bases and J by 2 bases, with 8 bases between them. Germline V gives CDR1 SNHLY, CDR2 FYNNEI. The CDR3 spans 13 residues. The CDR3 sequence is CASSGQPNTEAFF. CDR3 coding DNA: TGTGCCAGCAGTGGACAGCCCAACACTGAAGCTTTCTTT.

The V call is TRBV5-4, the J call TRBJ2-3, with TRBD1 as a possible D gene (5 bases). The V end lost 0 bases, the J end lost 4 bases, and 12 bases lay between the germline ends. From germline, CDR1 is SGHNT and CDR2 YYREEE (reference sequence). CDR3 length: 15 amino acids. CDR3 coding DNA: TGTGCCAGCAGCTTGGGGGGTGGCAGGGCAGATACGCAGTATTTT. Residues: CASSLGGGRADTQYF.

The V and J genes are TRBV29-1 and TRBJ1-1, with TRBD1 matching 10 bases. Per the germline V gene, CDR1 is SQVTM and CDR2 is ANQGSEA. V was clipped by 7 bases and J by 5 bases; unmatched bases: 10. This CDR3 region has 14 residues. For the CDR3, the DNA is TGCAGCGGCTGGACAGGGGGTGACGGGACTGAAGCTTTCTTT. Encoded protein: CSGWTGGDGTEAFF.

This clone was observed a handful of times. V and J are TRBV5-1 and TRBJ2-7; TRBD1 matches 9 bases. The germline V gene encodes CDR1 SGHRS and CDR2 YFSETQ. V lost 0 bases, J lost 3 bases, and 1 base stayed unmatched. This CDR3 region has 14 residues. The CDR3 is CASSLEGQGYEQYF. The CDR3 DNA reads TGCGCCAGCAGCTTGGAGGGACAGGGCTACGAGCAGTACTTC.

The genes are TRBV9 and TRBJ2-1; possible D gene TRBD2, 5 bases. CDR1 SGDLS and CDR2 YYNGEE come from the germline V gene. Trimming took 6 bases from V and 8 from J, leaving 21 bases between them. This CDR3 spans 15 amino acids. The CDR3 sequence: CASTREGFRVDEQFF. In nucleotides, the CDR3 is TGTGCCAGCACCCGGGAAGGCTTTCGCGTGGATGAGCAGTTCTTC.

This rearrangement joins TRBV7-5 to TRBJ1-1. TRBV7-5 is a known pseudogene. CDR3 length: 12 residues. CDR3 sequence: CARSFGYTEAFF. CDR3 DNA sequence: TGTGCCAGAAGCTTTGGGTACACTGAAGCTTTCTTT.

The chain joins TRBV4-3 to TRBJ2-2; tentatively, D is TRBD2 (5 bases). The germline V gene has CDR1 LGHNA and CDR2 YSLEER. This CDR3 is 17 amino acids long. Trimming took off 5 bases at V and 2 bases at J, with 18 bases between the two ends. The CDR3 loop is CASSEGGSLRNTGELFF. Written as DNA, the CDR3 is TGCGCCAGCAGCGAGGGCGGCTCTCTTCGAAACACCGGGGAGCTGTTTTTT.

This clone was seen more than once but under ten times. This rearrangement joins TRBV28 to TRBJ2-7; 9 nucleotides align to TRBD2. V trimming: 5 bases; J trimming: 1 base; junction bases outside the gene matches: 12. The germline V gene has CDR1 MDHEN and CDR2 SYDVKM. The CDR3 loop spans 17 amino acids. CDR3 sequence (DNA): TGTGCCAGCAGTCTGGGACTAGCCCCACACCTTTCCTACGAGCAGTACTTC. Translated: CASSLGLAPHLSYEQYF.